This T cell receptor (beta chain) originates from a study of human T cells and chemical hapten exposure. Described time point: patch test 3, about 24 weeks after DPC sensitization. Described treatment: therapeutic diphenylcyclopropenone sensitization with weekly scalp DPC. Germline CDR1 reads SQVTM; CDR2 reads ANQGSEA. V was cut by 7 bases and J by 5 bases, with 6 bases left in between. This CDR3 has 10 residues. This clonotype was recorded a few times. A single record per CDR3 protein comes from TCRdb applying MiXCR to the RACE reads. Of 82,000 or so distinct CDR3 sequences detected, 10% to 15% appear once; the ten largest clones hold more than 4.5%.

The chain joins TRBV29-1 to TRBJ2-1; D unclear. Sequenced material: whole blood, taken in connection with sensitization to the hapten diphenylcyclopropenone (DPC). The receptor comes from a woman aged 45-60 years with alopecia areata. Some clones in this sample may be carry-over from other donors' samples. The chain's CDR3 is CSARHNEQFF. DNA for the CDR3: TGCAGCGCTCGACACAATGAGCAGTTCTTC.